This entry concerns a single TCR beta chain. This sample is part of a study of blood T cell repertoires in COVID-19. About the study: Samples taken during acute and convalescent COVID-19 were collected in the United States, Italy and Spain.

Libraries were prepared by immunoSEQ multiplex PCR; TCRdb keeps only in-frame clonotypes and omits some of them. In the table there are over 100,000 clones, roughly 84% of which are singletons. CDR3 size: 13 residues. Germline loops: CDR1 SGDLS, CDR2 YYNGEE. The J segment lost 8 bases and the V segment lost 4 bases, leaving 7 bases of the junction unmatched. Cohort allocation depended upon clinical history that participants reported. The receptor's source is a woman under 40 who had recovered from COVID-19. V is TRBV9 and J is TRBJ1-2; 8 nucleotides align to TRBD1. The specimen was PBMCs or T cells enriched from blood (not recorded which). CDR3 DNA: TGTGCCAGCAGCCCCGGACAGGGATGGGGCTACACCTTC. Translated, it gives CASSPGQGWGYTF.